This is a list of T cell receptor beta chains from one sample in a study of PD-1 blockade in mismatch repair-deficient tumors. The antigens these receptors bind are not known. Measured with immunoSEQ multiplex PCR; TCRdb has only the in-frame clones, and not every one. The sample holds about 14,000 clones, around 83% seen once. This specimen consisted of cells cultured in vitro, obtained from a patient treated with pembrolizumab. The source of these receptors is an adult with mismatch repair-deficient cancer. Each CDR3 is given with its conserved first and last residue. D genes are given only for firm matches. Size is omitted from some rows. Given values are once, few, many or a class for expanded clones.

V gene: TRBV9; J gene: TRBJ2-7; clone size: -; D gene: TRBD2; CDR3 protein: CASSAGTSGLPYEQYF; CDR3 DNA: TGTGCCAGCAGCGCAGGGACTAGCGGGTTACCCTACGAGCAGTACTTC
V gene: TRBV10-3; J gene: TRBJ1-5; clone size: -; D gene: -; CDR3 protein: CAISESGDQPQHF; CDR3 DNA: TGTGCCATCAGTGAGTCGGGGGATCAGCCCCAGCATTTT
V gene: TRBV4-1; J gene: TRBJ1-6; clone size: -; D gene: -; CDR3 protein: CASSQDVIGAGDNSPLHF; CDR3 DNA: TGCGCCAGCAGCCAAGATGTCATCGGGGCAGGGGATAATTCACCCCTCCACTTT
V gene: TRBV4-1; J gene: TRBJ1-5; clone size: once; D gene: -; CDR3 protein: CASSPWAGVQPQHF; CDR3 DNA: TGCGCCAGCAGCCCTTGGGCAGGGGTTCAGCCCCAGCATTTT
V gene: TRBV19; J gene: TRBJ2-1; clone size: -; D gene: -; CDR3 protein: CASNDLDSRDNEQFF; CDR3 DNA: TGTGCCAGTAACGATTTGGACAGTAGGGACAATGAGCAGTTCTTC
V gene: TRBV5-6; J gene: TRBJ2-6; clone size: -; D gene: -; CDR3 protein: CASSLRGKASGANVLTF; CDR3 DNA: TGTGCCAGCAGCTTAAGGGGGAAGGCTTCTGGGGCCAACGTCCTGACTTTC
V gene: TRBV7-3; J gene: TRBJ2-7; clone size: -; D gene: -; CDR3 protein: CASTLPRGGEQYF; CDR3 DNA: TGTGCCAGCACCCTCCCGCGGGGTGGCGAGCAGTACTTC
V gene: TRBV6-6; J gene: TRBJ2-7; clone size: once; D gene: TRBD1; CDR3 protein: CASSVGGNSYEQYF; CDR3 DNA: TGTGCCAGCAGTGTAGGGGGCAACTCCTACGAGCAGTACTTC
V gene: TRBV6-5; J gene: TRBJ2-7; clone size: medium-sized; D gene: -; CDR3 protein: CASRHRDSYEQYF; CDR3 DNA: TGTGCCAGCAGACACCGGGACTCCTACGAGCAGTACTTC
V gene: TRBV28; J gene: TRBJ1-2; clone size: -; D gene: -; CDR3 protein: CASSINYGYTF; CDR3 DNA: TGTGCCAGCAGTATTAACTATGGCTACACCTTC
V gene: TRBV5-6; J gene: TRBJ2-7; clone size: -; D gene: -; CDR3 protein: CASSLYDEQYF; CDR3 DNA: TGTGCCAGCAGCTTGTATGACGAGCAGTACTTC
V gene: TRBV7-2; J gene: TRBJ2-3; clone size: -; D gene: -; CDR3 protein: CASSLGSVGATDTQYF; CDR3 DNA: TGTGCCAGCAGCTTAGGCTCCGTGGGAGCGACAGATACGCAGTATTTT
V gene: TRBV7-3; J gene: TRBJ2-3; clone size: -; D gene: TRBD2; CDR3 protein: CASSLIGTSGTSTDTQYF; CDR3 DNA: TGTGCCAGCAGCTTAATCGGGACTAGCGGGACTAGCACAGATACGCAGTATTTT
V gene: TRBV9; J gene: TRBJ2-3; clone size: -; D gene: TRBD2; CDR3 protein: CASSVEGGRASDTQYF; CDR3 DNA: TGTGCCAGCAGCGTAGAGGGCGGGAGGGCCTCAGATACGCAGTATTTT
V gene: TRBV7-6; J gene: TRBJ2-7; clone size: -; D gene: TRBD1; CDR3 protein: CASSLEDRPKYEQYF; CDR3 DNA: TGTGCCAGCAGCCTAGAGGACAGGCCTAAATACGAGCAGTACTTC
V gene: TRBV7-2; J gene: TRBJ2-3; clone size: -; D gene: -; CDR3 protein: CASSSRDTQYF; CDR3 DNA: TGTGCCAGCAGCTCCAGAGATACGCAGTATTTT